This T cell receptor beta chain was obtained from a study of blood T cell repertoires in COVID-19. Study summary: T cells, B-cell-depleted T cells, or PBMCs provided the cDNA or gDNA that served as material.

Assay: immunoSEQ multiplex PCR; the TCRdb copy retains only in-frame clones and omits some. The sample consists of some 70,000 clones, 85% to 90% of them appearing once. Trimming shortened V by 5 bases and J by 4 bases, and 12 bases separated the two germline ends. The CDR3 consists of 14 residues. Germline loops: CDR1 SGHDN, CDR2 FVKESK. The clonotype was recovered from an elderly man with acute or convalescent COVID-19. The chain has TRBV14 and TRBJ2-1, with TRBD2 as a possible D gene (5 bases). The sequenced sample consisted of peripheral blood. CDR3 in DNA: TGTGCCAGCAGCGAAGTCGGACTTTACAATGAGCAGTTCTTC. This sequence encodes CASSEVGLYNEQFF.